Below are 21 T cell receptor beta chains sequenced from a single sample in a study of T cell responses to AZD1222 COVID-19 vaccine. Sequencing was performed with immunoSEQ multiplex PCR; in TCRdb, only in-frame clones are kept and a portion is missing. Here the sample spans roughly 66,000 clones, 88% being singletons. Sequenced material: peripheral blood, taken 28 days after the second dose of the MenACWY control vaccine. The receptors come from an adult who received the MenACWY meningococcal vaccine as a control.

V usage is TRBV6-1 and J usage is TRBJ2-2, with 10 bases lining up with TRBD2. The germline CDR1 and CDR2 sequences are MNHNS and SASEGT. The CDR3 extends over 16 amino acids. V gave up 2 bases and J gave up 3 bases; unmatched junction bases: 3. For the CDR3, the DNA is TGTGCCAGCAGTGAATTAGCGGGGGGAGACACCGGGGAGCTGTTTTTT. Its translation is CASSELAGGDTGELFF.

The chain couples TRBV19 to TRBJ2-1, with 14 positions matching TRBD2. The CDR3 spans 15 residues. CDR1 LNHDA and CDR2 SQIVND come from the germline V gene (reference sequence). Trimming removed 4 bases from V and 8 bases from J; junction bases left unmatched: 4. CDR3 residues: CASSRLAGGVHEQFF. The CDR3 DNA reads as TGTGCCAGTAGTAGACTAGCGGGAGGGGTCCATGAGCAGTTCTTC. The variable domain in full, completed from reference TRBV19 and TRBJ2-1, reads DGGITQSPKYLFRKEGQNVTLSCEQNLNHDAMYWYRQDPGQGLRLIYYSQIVNDFQKGDIAEGYSVSREKKESFPLTVTSAQKNPTAFYLCASSRLAGGVHEQFFGPGTRLTVL.

This chain joins TRBV7-2 and TRBJ1-1; 10 bases agree with TRBD1. This CDR3 region has 15 residues. The ends lost 1 base at V and 5 bases at J; junction bases unmatched: 4. Germline V gene lookup returns CDR1 SGHTA and CDR2 FQGNSA. The CDR3 here is CASSLEGQGWTEAFF. Written as DNA, the CDR3 is TGTGCCAGCAGCTTAGAGGGACAGGGGTGGACTGAAGCTTTCTTT.

The J gene is TRBJ1-3, the V gene TRBV11-2; D gene unclear. The CDR3 length is 15 residues. Germline assignment: CDR1 SGHAT and CDR2 FQNNGV. The V end was cut by 0 bases, the J end by 0 bases, with 6 bases between. CDR3 sequence (DNA): TGTGCCAGCAGCTTAGAGCCGAACTCTGGAAACACCATATATTTT. As protein: CASSLEPNSGNTIYF.

The V gene is TRBV5-6, the J gene TRBJ2-7; either TRBD1 or TRBD2 may fit D (5 bases each). CDR1 SGHDT and CDR2 YYEEEE come from the germline V gene. This CDR3 has 13 amino acids. Trimming removed 0 bases from V and 7 bases from J, with 11 bases in between. The CDR3 loop reads CASSLVPGQEQYF. In DNA, the CDR3 is TGTGCCAGCAGCTTGGTACCGGGGCAGGAGCAGTACTTC.

Sample share makes this clone medium-sized. The rearrangement joins TRBV28 to TRBJ1-2; weak D call: TRBD1 (5 bases). The ends were cut back, 7 bases at V and 4 bases at J, with 16 bases in the middle. The germline gives CDR1 MDHEN, CDR2 SYDVKM. The CDR3 runs to 14 residues. The CDR3 coding sequence is TGTGCCAGCACCCGAGGAGAGGGGAGCTATGGCTACACCTTC. It encodes CASTRGEGSYGYTF.

This sequence joins TRBV28 and TRBJ1-2; D not resolved. The CDR3 consists of 12 residues. The germline V gene encodes CDR1 MDHEN and CDR2 SYDVKM. The V end was cut by 4 bases, the J end by 6 bases, with 9 bases between. CDR3: CASSSTSDGYTF. The CDR3 bases are TGTGCCAGCAGTTCGACCAGTGATGGCTACACCTTC.

The chain combines TRBV28 with TRBJ2-7; the match to TRBD1 covers 7 bases. With 6 bases clipped from V and 4 bases from J, the junction kept 9 bases outside the gene matches. CDR3 length: 14 amino acids. Germline CDR1 and CDR2: MDHEN and SYDVKM. The CDR3 sequence is CASSPGTVFYEQYF. The CDR3 DNA sequence: TGTGCCAGCAGCCCTGGGACAGTCTTTTACGAGCAGTACTTC.

The chain recombines TRBV11-2 with TRBJ2-2, with a tentative D call TRBD1 (5 bases). The germline V and J ends were trimmed by 1 base and 4 bases, with 16 bases remaining between them. The germline V gene has CDR1 SGHAT and CDR2 FQNNGV. This CDR3 has 17 residues. CDR3 nucleotide sequence: TGTGCCAGCAGCTTAGTAGGCAGGGTCGTGGCCACCGGGGAGCTGTTTTTT. Amino acid sequence: CASSLVGRVVATGELFF.

The rearrangement links TRBV2 to TRBJ1-2; D gene uncertain. Trimming took 1 base from V and 6 from J, leaving 6 bases between them. Germline V gene sequence: CDR1 SNHLY, CDR2 FYNNEI. This CDR3 has 12 residues. The CDR3 here is CASSEDGDGYTF. The CDR3 DNA reads as TGTGCCAGCAGTGAAGATGGGGATGGCTACACCTTC.

The chain has TRBV27 and TRBJ2-7; TRBD1 matches at 7 bases. The CDR3 extends over 14 amino acids. V gave up 6 bases and J gave up 2 bases; unmatched junction bases: 7. From germline, CDR1 is MNHEY and CDR2 SMNVEV (reference sequence). The CDR3 DNA reads as TGTGCCAGCAGGACAAGGACAGGCCCCTACGAGCAGTACTTC. Its translation: CASRTRTGPYEQYF.

V is TRBV13 and J is TRBJ1-4; 9 bases are a match to TRBD1. Germline V CDR1 and CDR2: PRHDT, FYEKMQ (reference sequence). J lost 2 bases, V lost 4 bases, and 2 bases had no gene match. The CDR3 totals 15 residues. The CDR3: CASSSDRGTNEKLFF. In DNA form, the CDR3 reads TGTGCCAGCAGCTCGGACAGGGGCACTAATGAAAAACTGTTTTTT.

The genes are TRBV27 and TRBJ1-2, with D hard to call. Trimming pared 3 bases from V and 3 bases from J, leaving 8 bases between. Germline V gene lookup returns CDR1 MNHEY and CDR2 SMNVEV (reference sequence). The CDR3 is 13 amino acids. CDR3 sequence: CASSLGRDYGYTF. CDR3 DNA sequence: TGTGCCAGCAGTTTGGGCAGAGACTATGGCTACACCTTC.

V is TRBV19 and J is TRBJ1-3; D call uncertain. Trimming removed 3 bases at V and 0 bases at J, with 18 bases between. Germline CDR1 is LNHDA and CDR2 is SQIVND (reference sequence). This CDR3 is built from 18 residues. This chain's CDR3 is CASSMLERQASSGNTIYF. In DNA form, the CDR3 reads TGTGCCAGTAGTATGCTTGAGCGGCAGGCGAGCTCTGGAAACACCATATATTTT.

This clone was recorded a few times. The chain has TRBV28 and TRBJ2-7; 7 bases map to TRBD1. CDR3 size: 14 residues. V gave up 2 bases and J gave up 7 bases; unmatched junction bases: 8. From germline, CDR1 is MDHEN and CDR2 SYDVKM. CDR3 sequence: CASSLLGQAIEQYF. CDR3 nucleotide sequence: TGTGCCAGCAGTTTACTTGGACAGGCAATAGAGCAGTACTTC.

The chain combines TRBV30 with TRBJ2-1; tentative D call: TRBD1 (6 bases). Germline V gives CDR1 GTSNPN, CDR2 SVGIG (reference sequence). With 5 bases removed from V and 10 bases from J, the gap between germline ends came to 12 bases. CDR3 size: 11 residues. The CDR3 DNA reads TGTGCCTGGGCAGGGGAGATCGAGCAGTTCTTC. This translates into CAWAGEIEQFF.

This rearrangement joins TRBV7-9 to TRBJ1-6, with 7 bases fitting TRBD1. CDR3 length: 14 amino acids. Germline V lookup: CDR1 SEHNR, CDR2 FQNEAQ (reference sequence). Germline trimming cut 5 bases from V and 6 bases from J; bases unmatched to any gene: 4. The CDR3 bases are TGTGCCAGCAGCCTCGACAGGGCTAATTCACCCCTCCACTTT. As protein: CASSLDRANSPLHF.

The chain recombines TRBV27 with TRBJ1-6, with 7 bases lining up with TRBD1. The junction had 7 bases not matched to a gene; V was cut back by 5 bases and J by 3 bases. The CDR3 is 16 amino acids. Germline CDR1 is MNHEY and CDR2 is SMNVEV (reference sequence). The CDR3: CASSPTGVYYNSPLHF. The CDR3, as DNA: TGTGCCAGCAGTCCTACAGGGGTTTACTATAATTCACCCCTCCACTTT.

This chain uses TRBV7-8 with TRBJ1-6; D perhaps matches TRBD1 (5 bases). CDR1 is SGHVS, CDR2 FQNEAQ, per germline. The CDR3 extends over 16 amino acids. The ends were cut back, 5 bases at V and 9 bases at J, with 20 bases in the middle. CDR3 sequence (DNA): TGTGCCAGCAGCCAACATGACCCGGGACTAACTTCACCCCTCCACTTT. Its translation is CASSQHDPGLTSPLHF. Full variable domain (rest looked up from reference TRBV7-8 and TRBJ1-6): GAGVSQSPRYKVAKRGQDVALRCDPISGHVSLFWYQQALGQGPEFLTYFQNEAQLDKSGLPSDRFFAERPEGSVSTLKIQRTQQEDSAVYLCASSQHDPGLTSPLHFGNGTRLTVT.

The genes are TRBV5-1 and TRBJ2-3; no reliable D call. Trimming shortened V by 0 bases and J by 4 bases, and 12 bases separated the two germline ends. CDR1 is SGHRS and CDR2 is YFSETQ in the germline V gene. The CDR3 sequence is 15 residues long. CDR3 loop: CASSLAAAVSDTQYF. The CDR3 DNA reads TGCGCCAGCAGCTTGGCCGCCGCGGTTTCAGATACGCAGTATTTT.

The J gene is TRBJ2-7, the V gene TRBV10-3; 8 bases line up with TRBD2. V was clipped by 5 bases and J by 0 bases; unmatched bases: 3. Germline values: CDR1 ENHRY, CDR2 SYGVKD. The CDR3 totals 14 residues. Here the CDR3 reads CAISLAGNSYEQYF. The CDR3 DNA follows: TGTGCCATCAGTTTAGCGGGGAACTCCTACGAGCAGTACTTC.